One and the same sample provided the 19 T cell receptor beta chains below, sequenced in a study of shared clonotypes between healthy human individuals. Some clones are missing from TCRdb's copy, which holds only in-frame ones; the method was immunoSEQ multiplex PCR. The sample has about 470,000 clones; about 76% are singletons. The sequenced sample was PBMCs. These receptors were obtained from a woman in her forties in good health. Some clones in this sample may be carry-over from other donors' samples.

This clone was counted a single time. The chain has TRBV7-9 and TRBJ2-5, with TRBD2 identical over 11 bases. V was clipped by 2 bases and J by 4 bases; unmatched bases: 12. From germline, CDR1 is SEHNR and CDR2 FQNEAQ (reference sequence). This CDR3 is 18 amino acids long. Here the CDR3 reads CASSLPGLAARGAETQYF. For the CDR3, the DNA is TGTGCCAGCAGCTTACCGGGACTAGCGGCCCGGGGGGCAGAGACCCAGTACTTC.

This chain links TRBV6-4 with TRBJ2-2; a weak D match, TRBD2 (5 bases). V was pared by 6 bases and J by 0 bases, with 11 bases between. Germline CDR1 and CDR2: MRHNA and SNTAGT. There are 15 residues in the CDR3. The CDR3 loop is CASSPSTSNTGELFF. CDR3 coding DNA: TGTGCCAGCAGCCCTAGCACCTCGAACACCGGGGAGCTGTTTTTT.

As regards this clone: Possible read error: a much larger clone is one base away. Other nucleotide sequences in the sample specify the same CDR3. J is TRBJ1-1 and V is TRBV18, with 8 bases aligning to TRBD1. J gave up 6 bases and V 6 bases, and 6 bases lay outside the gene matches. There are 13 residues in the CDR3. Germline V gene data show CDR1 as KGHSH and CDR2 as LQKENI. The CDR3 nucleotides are TGTGCCAGCTCGCCCGGACAGGGAGCTGAAGCTTTCTTT. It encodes CASSPGQGAEAFF.

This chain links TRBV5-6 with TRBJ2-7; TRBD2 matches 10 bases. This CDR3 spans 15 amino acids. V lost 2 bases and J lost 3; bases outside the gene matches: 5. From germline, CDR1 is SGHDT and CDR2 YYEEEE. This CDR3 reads CASSFGPSGSYEQYF. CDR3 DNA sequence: TGTGCCAGCAGCTTTGGTCCTAGCGGGAGCTACGAGCAGTACTTC. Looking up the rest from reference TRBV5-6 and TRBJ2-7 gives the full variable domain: DAGVTQSPTHLIKTRGQQVTLRCSPKSGHDTVSWYQQALGQGPQFIFQYYEEEERQRGNFPDRFSGHQFPNYSSELNVNALLLGDSALYLCASSFGPSGSYEQYFGPGTRLTVT.

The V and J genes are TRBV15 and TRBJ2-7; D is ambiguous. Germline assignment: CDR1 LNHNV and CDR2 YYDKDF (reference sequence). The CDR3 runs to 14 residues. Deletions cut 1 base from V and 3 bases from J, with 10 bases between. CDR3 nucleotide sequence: TGTGCCACCAGCAGAGGGAGAAGAGGCTACGAGCAGTACTTC. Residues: CATSRGRRGYEQYF.

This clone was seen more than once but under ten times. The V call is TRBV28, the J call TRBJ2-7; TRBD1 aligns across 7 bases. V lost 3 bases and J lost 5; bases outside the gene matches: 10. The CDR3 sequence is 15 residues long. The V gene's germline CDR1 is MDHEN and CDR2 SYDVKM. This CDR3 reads CASSLGDRVTHEQYF. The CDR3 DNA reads TGTGCCAGCAGTTTGGGAGACAGGGTAACCCACGAGCAGTACTTC.

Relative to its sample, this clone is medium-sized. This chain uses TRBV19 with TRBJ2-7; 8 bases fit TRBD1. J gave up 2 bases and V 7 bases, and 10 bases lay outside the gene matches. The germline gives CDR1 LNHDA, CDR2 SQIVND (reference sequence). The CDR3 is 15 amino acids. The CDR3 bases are TGTGCCAGTAACCAGGGGACAGGAGGACCCTACGAGCAGTACTTC. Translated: CASNQGTGGPYEQYF.

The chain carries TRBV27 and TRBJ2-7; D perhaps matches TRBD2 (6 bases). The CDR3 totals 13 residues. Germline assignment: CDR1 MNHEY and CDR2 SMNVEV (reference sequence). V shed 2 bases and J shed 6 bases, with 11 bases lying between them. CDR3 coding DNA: TGTGCCAGCAGTTTAGGTAGGAGGGGCGAGCAGTACTTC. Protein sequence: CASSLGRRGEQYF.

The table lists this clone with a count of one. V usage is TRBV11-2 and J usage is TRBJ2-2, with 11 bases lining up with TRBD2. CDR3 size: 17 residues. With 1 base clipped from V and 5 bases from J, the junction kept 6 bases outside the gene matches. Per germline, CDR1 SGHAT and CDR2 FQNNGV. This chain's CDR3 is CASSLALAGGGTGELFF. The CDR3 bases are TGTGCCAGCAGCTTAGCTCTAGCGGGAGGCGGGACCGGGGAGCTGTTTTTT.

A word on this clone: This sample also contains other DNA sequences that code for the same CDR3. CDR3 DNA sequence: TGCGCCAGCAGCTTGGGGGGACAGGCTAGTCAAGAGACCCAGTACTTC. This translates into CASSLGGQASQETQYF. This sequence joins TRBV5-1 and TRBJ2-5; 8 bases are shared with TRBD1. CDR3 length: 16 residues. Unmatched junction bases numbered 6, after V lost 0 bases and J lost 2 bases. Germline CDR1 and CDR2: SGHRS and YFSETQ. The variable domain in full, with the rest retrieved from reference TRBV5-1 and TRBJ2-5, is KAGVTQTPRYLIKTRGQQVTLSCSPISGHRSVSWYQQTPGQGLQFLFEYFSETQRNKGNFPGRFSGRQFSNSRSEMNVSTLELGDSALYLCASSLGGQASQETQYFGPGTRLLVL.

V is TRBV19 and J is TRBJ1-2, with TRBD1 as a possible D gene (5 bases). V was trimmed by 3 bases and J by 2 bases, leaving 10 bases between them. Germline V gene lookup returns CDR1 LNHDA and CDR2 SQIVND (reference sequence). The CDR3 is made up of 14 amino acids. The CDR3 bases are TGTGCCAGTAGTATTTCAAGGGACAACTATGGCTACACCTTC. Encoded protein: CASSISRDNYGYTF.

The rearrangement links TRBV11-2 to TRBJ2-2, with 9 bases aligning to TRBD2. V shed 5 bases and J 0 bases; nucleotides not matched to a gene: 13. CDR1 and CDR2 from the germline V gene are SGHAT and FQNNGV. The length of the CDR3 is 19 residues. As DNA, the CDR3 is TGTGCCAGCAGCCTTAGACCCGGGACTAGCAGTTCGAACACCGGGGAGCTGTTTTTT. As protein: CASSLRPGTSSSNTGELFF.

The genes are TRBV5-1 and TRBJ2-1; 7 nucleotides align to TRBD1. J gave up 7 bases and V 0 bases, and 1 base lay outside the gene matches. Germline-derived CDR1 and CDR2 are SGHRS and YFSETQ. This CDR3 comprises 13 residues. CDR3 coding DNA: TGCGCCAGCAGCTTGGCCAGGGGGAATGAGCAGTTCTTC. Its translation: CASSLARGNEQFF.

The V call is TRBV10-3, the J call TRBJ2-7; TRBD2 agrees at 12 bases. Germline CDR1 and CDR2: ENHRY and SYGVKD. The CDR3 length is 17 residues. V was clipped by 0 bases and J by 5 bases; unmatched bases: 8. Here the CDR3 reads CAISESGGLAGLNEQYF. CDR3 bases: TGTGCCATCAGTGAGTCGGGTGGACTAGCGGGACTGAACGAGCAGTACTTC.

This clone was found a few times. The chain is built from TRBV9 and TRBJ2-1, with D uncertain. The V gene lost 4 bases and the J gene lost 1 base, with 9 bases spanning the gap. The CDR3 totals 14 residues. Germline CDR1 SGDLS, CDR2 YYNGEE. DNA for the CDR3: TGTGCCAGCAGCCCCATGGGGTCCTACAATGAGCAGTTCTTC. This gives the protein CASSPMGSYNEQFF.

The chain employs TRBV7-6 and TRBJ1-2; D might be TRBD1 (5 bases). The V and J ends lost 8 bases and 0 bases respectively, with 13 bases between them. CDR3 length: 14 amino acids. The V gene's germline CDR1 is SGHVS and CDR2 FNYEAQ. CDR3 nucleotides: TGTGCCAGCTCTCTGTCAGGGACTAACTATGGCTACACCTTC. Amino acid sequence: CASSLSGTNYGYTF.

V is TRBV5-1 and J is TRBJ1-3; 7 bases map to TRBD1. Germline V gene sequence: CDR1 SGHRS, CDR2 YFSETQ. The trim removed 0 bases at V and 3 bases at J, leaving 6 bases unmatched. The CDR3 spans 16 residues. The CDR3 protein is CASSLETRGLGNTIYF. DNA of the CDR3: TGCGCCAGCAGCTTGGAAACTAGGGGGCTTGGAAACACCATATATTTT.

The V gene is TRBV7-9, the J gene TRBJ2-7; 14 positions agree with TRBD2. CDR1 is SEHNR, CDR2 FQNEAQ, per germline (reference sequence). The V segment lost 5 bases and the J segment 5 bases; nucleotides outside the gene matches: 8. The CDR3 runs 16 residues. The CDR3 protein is CASSPGLAGGWDEQYF. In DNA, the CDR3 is TGTGCCAGCAGCCCAGGACTAGCGGGAGGTTGGGACGAGCAGTACTTC.

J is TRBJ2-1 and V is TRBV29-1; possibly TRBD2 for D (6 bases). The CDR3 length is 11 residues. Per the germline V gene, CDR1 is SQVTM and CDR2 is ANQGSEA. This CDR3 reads CSESRGGEQFF. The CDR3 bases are TGCAGTGAATCTAGGGGAGGTGAGCAGTTCTTC.